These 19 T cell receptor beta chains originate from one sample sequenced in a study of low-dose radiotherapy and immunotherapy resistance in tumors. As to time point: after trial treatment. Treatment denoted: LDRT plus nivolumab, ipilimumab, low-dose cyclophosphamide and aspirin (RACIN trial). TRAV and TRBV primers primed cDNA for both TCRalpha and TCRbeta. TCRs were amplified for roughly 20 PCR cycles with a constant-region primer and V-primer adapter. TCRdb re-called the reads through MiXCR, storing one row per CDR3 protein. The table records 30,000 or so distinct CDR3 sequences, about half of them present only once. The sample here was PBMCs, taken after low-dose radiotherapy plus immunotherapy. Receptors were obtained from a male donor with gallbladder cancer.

The CDR3 region has the DNA TGTGCCAGCAGTCCCCATTCCTCCGGGGGAGGGAGAACTGAAGCTTTCTTT. Its protein product is CASSPHSSGGGRTEAFF. The rearrangement uses TRBV6-2 or TRBV6-3 and TRBJ1-1; TRBD1 might be the D (5 bases). V lost 5 bases and J lost 5, with 24 bases in between. CDR3 length equals 17 residues. Germline CDR1 and CDR2: MNHEY and SVGEGT.

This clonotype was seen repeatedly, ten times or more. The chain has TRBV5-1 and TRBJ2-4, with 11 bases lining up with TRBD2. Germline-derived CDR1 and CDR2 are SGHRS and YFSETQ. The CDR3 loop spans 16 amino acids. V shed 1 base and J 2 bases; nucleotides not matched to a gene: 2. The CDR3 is CASSLTSGSTKNIQYF. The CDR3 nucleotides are TGCGCCAGCAGCTTGACTAGCGGGAGCACCAAAAACATTCAGTACTTC.

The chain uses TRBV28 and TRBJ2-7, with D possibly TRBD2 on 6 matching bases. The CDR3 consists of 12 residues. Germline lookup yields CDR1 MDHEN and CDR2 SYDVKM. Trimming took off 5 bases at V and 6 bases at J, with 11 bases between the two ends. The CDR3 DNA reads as TGTGCCAGCAGTCGAGGGACTCCCGAGCAGTACTTC. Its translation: CASSRGTPEQYF.

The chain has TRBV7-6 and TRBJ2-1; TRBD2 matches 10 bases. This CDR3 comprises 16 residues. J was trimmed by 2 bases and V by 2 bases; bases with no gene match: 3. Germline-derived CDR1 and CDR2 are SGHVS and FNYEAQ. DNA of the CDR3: TGTGCCAGCAGCTTACCTAGCGGGGGCACCTACAATGAGCAGTTCTTC. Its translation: CASSLPSGGTYNEQFF. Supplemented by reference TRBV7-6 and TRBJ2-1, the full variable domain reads GAGVSQSPRYKVTKRGQDVALRCDPISGHVSLYWYRQALGQGPEFLTYFNYEAQQDKSGLPNDRFSAERPEGSISTLTIQRTEQRDSAMYRCASSLPSGGTYNEQFFGPGTRLTVL.

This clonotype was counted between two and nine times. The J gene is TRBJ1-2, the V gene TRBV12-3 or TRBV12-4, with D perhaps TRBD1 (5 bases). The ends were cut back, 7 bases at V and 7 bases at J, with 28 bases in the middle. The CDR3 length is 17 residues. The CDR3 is CASTSAGTLLTARGYTF. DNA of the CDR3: TGTGCCAGCACCTCCGCCGGGACGCTGCTAACCGCCCGTGGCTACACCTTC.

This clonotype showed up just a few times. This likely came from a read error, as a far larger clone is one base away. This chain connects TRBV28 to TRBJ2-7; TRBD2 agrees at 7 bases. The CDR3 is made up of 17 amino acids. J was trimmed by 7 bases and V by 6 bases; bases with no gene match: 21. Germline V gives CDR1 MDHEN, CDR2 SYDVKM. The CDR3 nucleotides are TGTGCCAGCAGGTTCGCGGGGGTCGAAAGCTCCTACAATGAGCAGTACTTC. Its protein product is CASRFAGVESSYNEQYF.

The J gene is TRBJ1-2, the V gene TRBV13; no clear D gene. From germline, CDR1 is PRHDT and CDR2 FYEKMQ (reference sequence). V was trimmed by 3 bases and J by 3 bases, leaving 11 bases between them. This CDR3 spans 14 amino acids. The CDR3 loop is CASSFREWDYGYTF. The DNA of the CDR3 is TGTGCCAGCAGCTTCCGGGAGTGGGACTATGGCTACACCTTC.

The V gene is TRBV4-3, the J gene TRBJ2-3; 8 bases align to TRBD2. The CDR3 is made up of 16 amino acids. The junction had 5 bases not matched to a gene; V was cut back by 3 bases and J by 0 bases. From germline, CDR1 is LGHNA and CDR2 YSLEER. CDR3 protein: CASSQFPSGSTDTQYF. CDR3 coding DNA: TGCGCCAGCAGCCAGTTTCCTAGCGGGAGCACAGATACGCAGTATTTT.

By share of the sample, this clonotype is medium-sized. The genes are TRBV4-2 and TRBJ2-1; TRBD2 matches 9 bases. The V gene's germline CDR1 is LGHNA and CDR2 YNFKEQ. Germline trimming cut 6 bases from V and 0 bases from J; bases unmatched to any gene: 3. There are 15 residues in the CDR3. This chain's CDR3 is CASRVSGGSYNEQFF. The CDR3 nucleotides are TGTGCCAGCAGGGTTAGCGGGGGCTCCTACAATGAGCAGTTCTTC.

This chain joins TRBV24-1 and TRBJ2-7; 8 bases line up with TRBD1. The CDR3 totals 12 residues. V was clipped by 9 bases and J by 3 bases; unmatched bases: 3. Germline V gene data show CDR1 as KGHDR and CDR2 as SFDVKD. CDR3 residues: CATGQGNYEQYF. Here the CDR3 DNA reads TGTGCCACCGGACAGGGCAACTACGAGCAGTACTTC.

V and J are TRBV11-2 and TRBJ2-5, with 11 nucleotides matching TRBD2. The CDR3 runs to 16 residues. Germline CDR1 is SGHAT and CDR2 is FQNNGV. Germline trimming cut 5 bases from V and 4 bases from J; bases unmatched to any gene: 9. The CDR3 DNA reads TGTGCCAGCAGCCTAATGGGACTAGCGGACGGAGAGACCCAGTACTTC. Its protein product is CASSLMGLADGETQYF.

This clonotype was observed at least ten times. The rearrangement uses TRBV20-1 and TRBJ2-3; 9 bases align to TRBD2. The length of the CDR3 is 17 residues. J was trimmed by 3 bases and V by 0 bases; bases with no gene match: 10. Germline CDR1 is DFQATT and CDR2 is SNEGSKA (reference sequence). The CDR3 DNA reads TGCAGTGCTAGAGATCGGGTAGGCGGGGGGGCAACAGATACGCAGTATTTT. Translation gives CSARDRVGGGATDTQYF.

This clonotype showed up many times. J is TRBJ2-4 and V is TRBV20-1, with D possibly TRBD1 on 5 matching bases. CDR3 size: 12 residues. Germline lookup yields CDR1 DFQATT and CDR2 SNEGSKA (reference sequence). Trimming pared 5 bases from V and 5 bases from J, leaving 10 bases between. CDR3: CSAEAGQNIQYF. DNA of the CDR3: TGCAGTGCTGAAGCAGGGCAAAACATTCAGTACTTC.

The CDR3 DNA sequence: TGTGCCAGCAGCTTAGCGCGGCCCAGGGGCTACGAGCAGTACTTC. It encodes CASSLARPRGYEQYF. The rearrangement uses TRBV7-2 and TRBJ2-7, with D maybe TRBD1 (6 bases). Germline V gene lookup returns CDR1 SGHTA and CDR2 FQGNSA. Trimming removed 0 bases at V and 3 bases at J, with 12 bases between. The CDR3 contains 15 residues.

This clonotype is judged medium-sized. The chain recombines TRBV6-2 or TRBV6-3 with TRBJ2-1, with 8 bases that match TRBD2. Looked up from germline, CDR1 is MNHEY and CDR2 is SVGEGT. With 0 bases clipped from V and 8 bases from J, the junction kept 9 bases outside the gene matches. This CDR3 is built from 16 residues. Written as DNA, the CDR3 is TGTGCCAGCAGTTACTCGTTCGGGGGGGCCCCCGATGAGCAGTTCTTC. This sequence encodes CASSYSFGGAPDEQFF.

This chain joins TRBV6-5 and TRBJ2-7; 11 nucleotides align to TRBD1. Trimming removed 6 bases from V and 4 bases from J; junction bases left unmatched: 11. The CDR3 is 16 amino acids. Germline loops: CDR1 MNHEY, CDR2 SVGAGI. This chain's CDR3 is CASRRTGTGGFYEQYF. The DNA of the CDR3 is TGTGCCAGCAGACGTACCGGGACAGGGGGTTTTTACGAGCAGTACTTC.

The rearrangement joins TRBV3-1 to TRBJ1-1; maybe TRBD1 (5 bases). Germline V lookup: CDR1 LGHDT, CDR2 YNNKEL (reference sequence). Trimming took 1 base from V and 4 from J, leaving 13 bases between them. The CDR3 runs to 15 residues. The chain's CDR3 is CASSQVRGGGTEAFF. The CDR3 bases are TGTGCCAGCAGCCAAGTGAGGGGCGGGGGCACTGAAGCTTTCTTT.

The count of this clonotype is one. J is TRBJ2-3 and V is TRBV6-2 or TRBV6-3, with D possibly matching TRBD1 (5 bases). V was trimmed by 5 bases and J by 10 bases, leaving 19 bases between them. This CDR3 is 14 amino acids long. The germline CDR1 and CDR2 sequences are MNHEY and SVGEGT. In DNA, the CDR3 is TGTGCCAGCAGTGAAGTTCGGCAGGGTGGTTCGCAGTATTTT. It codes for CASSEVRQGGSQYF.

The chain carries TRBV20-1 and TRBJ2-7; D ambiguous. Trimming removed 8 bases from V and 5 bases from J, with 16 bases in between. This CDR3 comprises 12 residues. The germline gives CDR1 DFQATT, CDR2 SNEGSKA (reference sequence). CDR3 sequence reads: CSFNPFSDEQYF. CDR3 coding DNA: TGCAGTTTTAACCCCTTTTCCGACGAGCAGTACTTC.